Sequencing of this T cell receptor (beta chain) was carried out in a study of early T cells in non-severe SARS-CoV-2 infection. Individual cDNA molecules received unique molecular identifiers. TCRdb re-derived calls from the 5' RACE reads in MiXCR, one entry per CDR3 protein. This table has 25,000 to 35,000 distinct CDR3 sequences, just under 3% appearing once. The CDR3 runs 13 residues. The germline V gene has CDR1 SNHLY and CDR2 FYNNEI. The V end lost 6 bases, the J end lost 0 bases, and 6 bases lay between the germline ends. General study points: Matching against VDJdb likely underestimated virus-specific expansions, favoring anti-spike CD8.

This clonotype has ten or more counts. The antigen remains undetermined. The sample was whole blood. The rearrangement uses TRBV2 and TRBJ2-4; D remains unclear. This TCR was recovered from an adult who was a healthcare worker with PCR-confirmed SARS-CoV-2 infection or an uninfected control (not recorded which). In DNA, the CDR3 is TGTGCCAGCAGAAACTTAGCCAAAAACATTCAGTACTTC. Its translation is CASRNLAKNIQYF.